This T cell receptor (beta chain) was sequenced during a study of shared clonotypes between healthy human individuals. The protocol was immunoSEQ multiplex PCR, while the TCRdb copy is restricted to in-frame clones and leaves out a portion. The sample shows some 2,000,000 clones, approximately 94% of them seen only once. Trimming took 4 bases from V and 8 from J; bases not matched to a gene: 15. Germline-derived CDR1 and CDR2 are SGHRS and YFSETQ. The CDR3 runs 17 residues. This chain joins TRBV5-1 and TRBJ1-4; 9 bases are shared with TRBD1. The sequenced material came from naive CD4+ T cells sorted from blood. Regarding subset: CD45RA+ positively selected. The sequence came from a man in his late teens or twenties in good health. The CDR3 DNA reads TGCGCCAGCAGCCCGGGACAGGGAGGGGACCGGCAGGAAAAACTGTTTTTT. Protein product: CASSPGQGGDRQEKLFF.